The source of this T cell receptor beta chain is a study of post-analysis software for immune sequencing data. Study summary: Disease courses included relapsing-remitting, secondary progressive and progressive-relapsing multiple sclerosis.

Unique molecular identifiers were carried by the TCR beta cDNA libraries. When 1 to 10 million T cells were used, they gave 500,000 or so cDNA molecules. TCRdb itself ran the PCR reads through MiXCR, one entry per CDR3 protein. In the table there are about 540,000 distinct CDR3 sequences, roughly 34% of which are singletons. In this sample, this clonotype turned up a few times. Its antigen is unknown. Looked up from germline, CDR1 is SGHDN and CDR2 is FVKESK. The CDR3 is made up of 15 amino acids. V lost 4 bases, J lost 1 base, and 13 bases lay in between. Overall study results and limits: TRBV5-6, TRBV5-1 and TRBV20-1 belonged to a set of five TRBV segments that were more frequent in patients than controls. When the samples were clustered directly with F measure, those that had been prepared in the same batch showed strong co-clustering.

The V call is TRBV14, the J call TRBJ2-5; D unclear. The specimen was blood. This TCR was recovered from a girl under 18 with multiple sclerosis. In nucleotides, the CDR3 is TGTGCCAGCAGCCGCAGGTTGAGGCCCCAAGAGACCCAGTACTTC. It is translated as CASSRRLRPQETQYF.